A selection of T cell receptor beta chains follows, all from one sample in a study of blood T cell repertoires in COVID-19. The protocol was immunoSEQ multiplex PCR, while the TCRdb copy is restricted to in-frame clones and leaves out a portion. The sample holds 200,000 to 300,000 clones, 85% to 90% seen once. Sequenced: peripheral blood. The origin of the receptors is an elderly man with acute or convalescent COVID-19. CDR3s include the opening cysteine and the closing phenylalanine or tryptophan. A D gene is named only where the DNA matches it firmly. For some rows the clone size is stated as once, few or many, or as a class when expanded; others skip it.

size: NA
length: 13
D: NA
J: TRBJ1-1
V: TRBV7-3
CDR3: CASSLVQNTEAFF
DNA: TGTGCCAGCAGCTTAGTCCAGAACACTGAAGCTTTCTTT

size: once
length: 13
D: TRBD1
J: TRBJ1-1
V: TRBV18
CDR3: CASGQGENTEAFF
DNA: TGTGCCAGCGGACAGGGAGAGAACACTGAAGCTTTCTTT

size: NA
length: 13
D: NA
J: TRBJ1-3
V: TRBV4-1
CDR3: CASSRPREDTIYF
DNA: TGCGCCAGCAGCCGGCCCCGAGAGGACACCATATATTTT

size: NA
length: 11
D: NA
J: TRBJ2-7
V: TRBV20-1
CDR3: CSGQGTYEQYF
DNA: TGCAGTGGGCAGGGAACCTACGAGCAGTACTTC

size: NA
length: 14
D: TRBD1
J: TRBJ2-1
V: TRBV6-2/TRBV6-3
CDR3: CASRRQGEQNEQFF
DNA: TGTGCCAGCCGCCGACAGGGCGAACAAAATGAGCAGTTCTTC

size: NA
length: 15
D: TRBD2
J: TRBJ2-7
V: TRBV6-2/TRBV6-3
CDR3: CASSKPGLAGYEQYF
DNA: TGTGCCAGCAGTAAACCGGGACTAGCGGGATACGAGCAGTACTTC

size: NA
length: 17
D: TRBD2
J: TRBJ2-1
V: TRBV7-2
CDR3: CASSAITGTSSYNEQFF
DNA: TGTGCCAGCAGCGCAATTACCGGGACTAGCTCCTACAATGAGCAGTTCTTC

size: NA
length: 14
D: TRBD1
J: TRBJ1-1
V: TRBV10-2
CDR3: CASRPGQGRTEAFF
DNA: TGCGCCAGCAGGCCGGGACAGGGGAGGACTGAAGCTTTCTTT

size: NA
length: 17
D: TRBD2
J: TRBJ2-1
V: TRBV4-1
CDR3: CASSQAGGVGSYNEQFF
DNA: TGCGCCAGCAGCCAGGCCGGGGGGGTGGGTTCCTACAATGAGCAGTTCTTC

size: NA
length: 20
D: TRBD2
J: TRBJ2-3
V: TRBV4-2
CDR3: CASSQVGSAGDLDSTDTQYF
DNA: TGTGCCAGCAGCCAAGTAGGCTCAGCGGGAGATTTAGACAGCACAGATACGCAGTATTTT

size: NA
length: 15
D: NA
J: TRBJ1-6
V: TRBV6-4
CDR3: CASSARVQINSPLHF
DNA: TGTGCCAGCAGTGCCCGGGTTCAGATCAATTCACCCCTCCACTTT

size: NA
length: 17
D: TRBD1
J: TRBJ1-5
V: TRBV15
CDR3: CATSRDPGTGGNQPQHF
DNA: TGTGCCACCAGCAGAGATCCCGGGACAGGGGGAAATCAGCCCCAGCATTTT

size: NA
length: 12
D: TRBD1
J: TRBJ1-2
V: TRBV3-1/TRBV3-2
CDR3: CASRQGNYGYTF
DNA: TGTGCCAGCAGACAGGGGAACTATGGCTACACCTTC

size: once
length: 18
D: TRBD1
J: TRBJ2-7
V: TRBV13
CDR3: CASSRRPTGALASYEQYF
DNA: TGTGCCAGCAGCCGACGGCCTACAGGGGCCTTAGCTTCCTACGAGCAGTACTTC

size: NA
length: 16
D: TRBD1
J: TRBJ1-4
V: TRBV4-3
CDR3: CASSQGHRGSGEKLFF
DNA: TGCGCCAGCAGCCAAGGCCACAGGGGGTCGGGTGAAAAACTGTTTTTT

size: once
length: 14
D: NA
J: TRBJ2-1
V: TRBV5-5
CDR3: CASTPGGPYNEQFF
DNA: TGTGCCAGCACCCCCGGGGGGCCGTACAATGAGCAGTTCTTC

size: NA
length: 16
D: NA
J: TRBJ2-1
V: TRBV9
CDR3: CASSAPTGESYNEQFF
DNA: TGTGCCAGCAGCGCCCCTACGGGGGAATCCTACAATGAGCAGTTCTTC

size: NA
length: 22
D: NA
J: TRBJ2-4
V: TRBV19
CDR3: CASSIVAMTGTEIPVAKNIQYF
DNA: TGTGCCAGTAGTATTGTTGCAATGACAGGCACCGAGATACCGGTAGCCAAAAACATTCAGTACTTC

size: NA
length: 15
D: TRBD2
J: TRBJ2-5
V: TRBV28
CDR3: CASSLLGTSVETQYF
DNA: TGTGCCAGCAGTTTATTGGGGACTAGCGTGGAGACCCAGTACTTC

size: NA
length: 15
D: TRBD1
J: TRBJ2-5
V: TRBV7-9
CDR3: CASSPGWDSQETQYF
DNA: TGTGCCAGCAGTCCCGGGTGGGACAGCCAAGAGACCCAGTACTTC

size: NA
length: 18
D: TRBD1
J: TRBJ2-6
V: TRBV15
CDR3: CATSRDRDSDSGANVLTF
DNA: TGTGCCACCAGCAGGGACCGGGACAGCGACTCTGGGGCCAACGTCCTGACTTTC

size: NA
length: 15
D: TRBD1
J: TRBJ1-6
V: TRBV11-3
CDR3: CASSLDSTGDSPLHF
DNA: TGTGCCAGCAGCTTAGATTCGACAGGGGATTCACCCCTCCACTTT

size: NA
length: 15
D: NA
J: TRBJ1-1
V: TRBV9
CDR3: CASSPPRGASTEAFF
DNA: TGTGCCAGCAGCCCCCCTCGTGGGGCGAGCACTGAAGCTTTCTTT

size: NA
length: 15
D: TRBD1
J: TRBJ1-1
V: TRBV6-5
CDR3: CASSKQGVLNTEAFF
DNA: TGTGCCAGCAGCAAACAGGGGGTTCTGAACACTGAAGCTTTCTTT

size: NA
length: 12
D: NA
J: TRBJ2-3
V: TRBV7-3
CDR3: CASSLAGATQYF
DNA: TGTGCCAGCAGCTTAGCGGGGGCCACGCAGTATTTT

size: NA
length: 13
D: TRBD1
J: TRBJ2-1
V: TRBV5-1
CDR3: CASSWGQHNEQFF
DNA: TGCGCCAGCAGCTGGGGACAGCACAATGAGCAGTTCTTC

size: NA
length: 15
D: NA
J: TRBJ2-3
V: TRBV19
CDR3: CASSIAAGWADTQYF
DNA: TGTGCCAGTAGTATTGCGGCGGGATGGGCAGATACGCAGTATTTT

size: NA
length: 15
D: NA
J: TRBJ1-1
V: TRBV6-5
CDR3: CASSSNPPKNTEAFF
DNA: TGTGCCAGCAGTTCTAACCCCCCCAAGAACACTGAAGCTTTCTTT

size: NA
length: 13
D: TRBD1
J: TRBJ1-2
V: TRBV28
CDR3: CASGQEVSYGYTF
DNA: TGTGCCAGCGGACAGGAGGTGAGCTATGGCTACACCTTC

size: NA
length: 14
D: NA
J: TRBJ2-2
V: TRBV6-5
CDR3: CASTGGDGAGELFF
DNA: TGTGCCAGCACGGGGGGCGATGGGGCCGGGGAGCTGTTTTTT

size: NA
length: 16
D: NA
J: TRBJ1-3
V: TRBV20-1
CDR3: CSASPLAGNSGNTIYF
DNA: TGCAGTGCTAGTCCTTTGGCGGGTAACTCTGGAAACACCATATATTTT

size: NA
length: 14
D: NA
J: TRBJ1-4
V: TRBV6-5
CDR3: CASRVDFIGEKLFF
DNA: TGTGCCAGCAGGGTGGACTTTATCGGTGAAAAACTGTTTTTT

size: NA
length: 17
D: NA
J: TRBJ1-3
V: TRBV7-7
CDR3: CASSSTPLLHSGNTIYF
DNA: TGTGCTAGCAGCTCCACACCTCTGCTGCACTCTGGAAACACCATATATTTT

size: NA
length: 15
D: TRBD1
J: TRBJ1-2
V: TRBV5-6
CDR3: CASSFRDRGSYGYTF
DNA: TGTGCCAGCAGCTTCAGGGACAGGGGGTCCTATGGCTACACCTTC

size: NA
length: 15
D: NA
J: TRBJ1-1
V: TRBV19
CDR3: CASSIDRRGAGKAFF
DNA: TGTGCCAGTAGTATAGATAGGCGGGGAGCCGGTAAAGCTTTCTTT

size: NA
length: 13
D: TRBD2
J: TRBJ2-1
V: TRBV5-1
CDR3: CASTRTSGGEQFF
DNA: TGCGCCAGCACTAGGACTAGCGGGGGGGAGCAGTTCTTC

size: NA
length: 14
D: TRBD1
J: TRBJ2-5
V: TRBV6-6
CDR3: CASSSPGQGETQYF
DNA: TGTGCCAGCAGTTCCCCGGGACAGGGAGAGACCCAGTACTTC

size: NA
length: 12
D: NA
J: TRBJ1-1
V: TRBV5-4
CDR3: CASSPPVGEAFF
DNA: TGTGCCAGCAGCCCACCGGTCGGGGAAGCTTTCTTT

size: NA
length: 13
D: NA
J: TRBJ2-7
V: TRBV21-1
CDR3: CASRGTSGNEQYF
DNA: TGTGCCAGCCGCGGGACTAGCGGGAACGAGCAGTACTTC

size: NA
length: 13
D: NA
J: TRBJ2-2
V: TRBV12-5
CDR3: CASGLSNTGELFF
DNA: TGTGCTAGTGGACTATCGAACACCGGGGAGCTGTTTTTT

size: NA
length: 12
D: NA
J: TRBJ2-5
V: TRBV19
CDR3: CASSSGGRAQYF
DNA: TGTGCCAGTAGTTCAGGGGGGCGGGCCCAGTACTTC

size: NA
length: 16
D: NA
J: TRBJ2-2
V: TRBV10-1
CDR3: CASSHTVPRNTGELFF
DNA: TGCGCCAGCAGTCACACCGTACCAAGGAACACCGGGGAGCTGTTTTTT

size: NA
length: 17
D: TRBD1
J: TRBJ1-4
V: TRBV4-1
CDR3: CASSQVWQGATNEKLFF
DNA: TGCGCCAGCAGCCAAGTTTGGCAGGGGGCGACTAATGAAAAACTGTTTTTT

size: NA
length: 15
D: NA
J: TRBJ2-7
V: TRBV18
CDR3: CASSPPNRALIEQYF
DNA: TGTGCCAGCTCACCACCAAACAGGGCCCTTATCGAGCAGTACTTC

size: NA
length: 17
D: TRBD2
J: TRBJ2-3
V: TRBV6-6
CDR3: CASSPRLAGGPTDTQYF
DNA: TGTGCCAGCAGTCCTCGACTAGCGGGGGGCCCCACAGATACGCAGTATTTT

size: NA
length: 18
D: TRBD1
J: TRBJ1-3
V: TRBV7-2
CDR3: CASSRQGASQNSGNTIYF
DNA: TGTGCCAGCAGTCGACAGGGGGCTTCGCAAAACTCTGGAAACACCATATATTTT

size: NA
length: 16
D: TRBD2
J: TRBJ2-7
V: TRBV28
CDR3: CASRGLAGRQIYEQYF
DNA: TGTGCCAGCAGGGGACTAGCGGGGAGACAGATCTACGAGCAGTACTTC

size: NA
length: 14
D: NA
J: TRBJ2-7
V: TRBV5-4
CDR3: CASSLAERVHEQYF
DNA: TGTGCCAGCAGCTTGGCCGAGAGGGTCCACGAGCAGTACTTC

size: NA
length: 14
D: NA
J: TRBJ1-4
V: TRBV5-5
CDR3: CASSSGRANEKLFF
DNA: TGTGCCAGCAGCTCTGGGCGAGCTAATGAAAAACTGTTTTTT

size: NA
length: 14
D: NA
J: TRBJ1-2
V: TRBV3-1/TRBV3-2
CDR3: CASSQGPGGYGYTF
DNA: TGTGCCAGCAGCCAAGGGCCGGGGGGCTATGGCTACACCTTC

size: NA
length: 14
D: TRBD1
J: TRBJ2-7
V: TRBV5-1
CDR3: CASRGQGDSYEQYF
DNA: TGCGCCAGCAGGGGACAGGGGGACTCCTACGAGCAGTACTTC

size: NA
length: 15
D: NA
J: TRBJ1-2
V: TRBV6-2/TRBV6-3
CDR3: CASSLDSLELYGYTF
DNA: TGTGCCAGCAGTTTGGACAGTTTGGAACTCTATGGCTACACCTTC

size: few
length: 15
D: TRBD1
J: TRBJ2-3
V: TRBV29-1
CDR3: CSVEDPGQGTDTQYF
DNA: TGCAGCGTTGAAGATCCAGGACAGGGAACAGATACGCAGTATTTT

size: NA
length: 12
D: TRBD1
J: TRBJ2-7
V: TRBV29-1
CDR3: CSGTGQAYEQYF
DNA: TGCAGCGGTACGGGACAGGCCTACGAGCAGTACTTC

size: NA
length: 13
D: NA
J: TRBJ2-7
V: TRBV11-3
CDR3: CASSLVRTGEMYF
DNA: TGTGCCAGCAGCTTAGTACGGACTGGGGAGATGTACTTC